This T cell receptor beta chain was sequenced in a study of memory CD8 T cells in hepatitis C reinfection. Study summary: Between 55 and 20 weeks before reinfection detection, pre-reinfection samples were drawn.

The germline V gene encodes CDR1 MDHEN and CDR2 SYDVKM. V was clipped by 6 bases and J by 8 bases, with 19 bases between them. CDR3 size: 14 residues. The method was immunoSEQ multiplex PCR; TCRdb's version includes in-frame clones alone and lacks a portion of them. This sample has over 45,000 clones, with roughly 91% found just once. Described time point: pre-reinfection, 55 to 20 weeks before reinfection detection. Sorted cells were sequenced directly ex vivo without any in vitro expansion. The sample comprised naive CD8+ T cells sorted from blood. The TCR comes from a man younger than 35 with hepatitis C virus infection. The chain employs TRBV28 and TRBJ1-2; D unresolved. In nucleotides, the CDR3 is TGTGCCAGCAGGCCGTTGACGGGTCTATGGGGCTACACCTTC. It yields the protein CASRPLTGLWGYTF.